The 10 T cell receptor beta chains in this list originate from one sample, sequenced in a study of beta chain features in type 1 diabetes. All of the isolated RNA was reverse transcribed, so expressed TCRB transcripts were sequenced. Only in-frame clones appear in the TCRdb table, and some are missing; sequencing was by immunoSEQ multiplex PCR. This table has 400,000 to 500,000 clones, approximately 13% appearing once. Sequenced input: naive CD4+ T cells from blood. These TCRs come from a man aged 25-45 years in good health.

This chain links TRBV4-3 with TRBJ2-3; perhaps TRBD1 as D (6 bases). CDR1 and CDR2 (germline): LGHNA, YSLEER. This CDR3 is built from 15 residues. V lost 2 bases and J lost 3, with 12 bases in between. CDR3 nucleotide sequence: TGCGCCAGCAGCCAATCAGGGGCGGGTACAGATACGCAGTATTTT. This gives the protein CASSQSGAGTDTQYF.

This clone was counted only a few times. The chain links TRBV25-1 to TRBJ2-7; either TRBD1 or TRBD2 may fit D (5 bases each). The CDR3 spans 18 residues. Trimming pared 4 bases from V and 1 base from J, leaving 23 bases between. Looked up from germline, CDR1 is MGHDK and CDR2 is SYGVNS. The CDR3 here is CASSVGDLGDLSSYEQYV. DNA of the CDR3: TGTGCCAGCAGTGTGGGGGACCTCGGAGACTTGAGTTCCTACGAGCAGTACGTC.

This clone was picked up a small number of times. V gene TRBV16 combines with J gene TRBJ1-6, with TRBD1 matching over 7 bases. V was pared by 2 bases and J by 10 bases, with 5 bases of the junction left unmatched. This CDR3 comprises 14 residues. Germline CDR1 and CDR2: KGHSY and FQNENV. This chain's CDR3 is CASSQQGEGSPLHF. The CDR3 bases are TGTGCCAGCAGCCAACAGGGGGAAGGGTCACCCCTCCACTTT.

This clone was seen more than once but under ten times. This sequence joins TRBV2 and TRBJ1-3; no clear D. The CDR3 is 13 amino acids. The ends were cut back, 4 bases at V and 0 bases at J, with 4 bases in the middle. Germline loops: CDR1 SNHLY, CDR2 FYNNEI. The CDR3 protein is CASSVSSGNTIYF. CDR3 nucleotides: TGTGCCAGCAGTGTTTCCTCTGGAAACACCATATATTTT.

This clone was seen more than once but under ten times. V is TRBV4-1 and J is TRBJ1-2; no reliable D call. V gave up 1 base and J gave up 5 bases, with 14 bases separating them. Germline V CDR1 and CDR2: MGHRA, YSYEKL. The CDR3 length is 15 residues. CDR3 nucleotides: TGCGCCAGCAGCCAAGTAGGTAGCGGAACATATGGCTACACCTTC. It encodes CASSQVGSGTYGYTF.

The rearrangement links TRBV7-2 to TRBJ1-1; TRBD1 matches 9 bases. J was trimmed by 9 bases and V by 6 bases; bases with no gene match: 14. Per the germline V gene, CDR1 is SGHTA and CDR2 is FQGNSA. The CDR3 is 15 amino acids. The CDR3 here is CASSPTGGSSRQAFF. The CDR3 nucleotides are TGTGCCAGCAGTCCCACAGGGGGCAGTTCCAGGCAAGCTTTCTTT.

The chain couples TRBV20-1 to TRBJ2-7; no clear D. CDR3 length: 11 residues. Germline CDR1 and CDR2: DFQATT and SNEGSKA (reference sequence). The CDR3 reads CSDISGEEQYV. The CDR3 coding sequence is TGCAGCGACATTTCCGGCGAAGAGCAGTACGTC.

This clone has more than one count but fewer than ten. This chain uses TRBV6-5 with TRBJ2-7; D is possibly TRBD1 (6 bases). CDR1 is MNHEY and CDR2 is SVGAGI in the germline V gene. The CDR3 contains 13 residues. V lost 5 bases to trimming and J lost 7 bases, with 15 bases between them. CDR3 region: CASSRDTRTEQYF. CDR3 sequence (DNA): TGTGCCAGCAGTAGGGACACCAGGACAGAGCAGTACTTC.

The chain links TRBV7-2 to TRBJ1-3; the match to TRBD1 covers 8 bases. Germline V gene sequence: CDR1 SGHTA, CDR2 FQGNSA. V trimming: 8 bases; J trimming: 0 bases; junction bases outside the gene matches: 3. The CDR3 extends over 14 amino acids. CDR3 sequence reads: CASGQGFSGNTIYF. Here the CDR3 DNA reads TGTGCCAGCGGACAGGGTTTCTCTGGAAACACCATATATTTT.

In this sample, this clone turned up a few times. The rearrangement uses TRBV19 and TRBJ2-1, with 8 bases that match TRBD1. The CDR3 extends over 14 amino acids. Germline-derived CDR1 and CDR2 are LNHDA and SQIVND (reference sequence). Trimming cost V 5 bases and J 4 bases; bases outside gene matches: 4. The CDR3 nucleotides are TGTGCCAGTAGTTTGGACAGGGATTACAATGAGCAGTTCTTC. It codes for CASSLDRDYNEQFF.